Below, 27 T cell receptor beta chains from the same sample are listed, as sequenced in a study of blood T cell repertoires in COVID-19. Profiling relied on immunoSEQ multiplex PCR, and the TCRdb table lists in-frame clones only, not all of them. The sample yields 150,000 to 200,000 clones, 65% to 85% seen once. Sequenced material: peripheral blood. These receptors all come from a man aged 55 to 70 with active or convalescent COVID-19.

J is TRBJ2-4 and V is TRBV5-6, with 10 bases fitting TRBD1. The CDR3 runs to 19 residues. The germline V gene has CDR1 SGHDT and CDR2 YYEEEE. With V trimmed by 3 bases and J by 1 base, 13 bases remained unmatched. The CDR3 spells CASSSQRDRGTVAKNIQYF. CDR3 bases: TGTGCCAGCAGCTCCCAACGGGACAGGGGAACGGTGGCCAAAAACATTCAGTACTTC.

This sequence joins TRBV5-6 and TRBJ1-2, with 9 bases fitting TRBD1. Trimming at V came to 4 bases and at J to 2 bases, leaving 6 bases not matched to a gene. Looked up from germline, CDR1 is SGHDT and CDR2 is YYEEEE. The length of the CDR3 is 15 residues. CDR3 in DNA: TGTGCCAGCAGCATCCGGACAGGGGTCAACTATGGCTACACCTTC. It translates to CASSIRTGVNYGYTF.

About this clone itself: A much bigger clone sits one base away, suggesting this may be a read error. CDR3 amino acids: CASSRQGETQYF. CDR3 bases: TGTGCCAGCAGCAGACAGGGAGAGACCCAGTACTTC. The chain links TRBV7-2 to TRBJ2-5, with 7 bases lining up with TRBD1. CDR3 length: 12 amino acids. The germline gives CDR1 SGHTA, CDR2 FQGNSA. J lost 4 bases, V lost 5 bases, and 1 base had no gene match.

This chain joins TRBV28 and TRBJ2-7, with 11 bases that match TRBD2. The germline CDR1 and CDR2 sequences are MDHEN and SYDVKM. The CDR3 covers 15 residues. V shed 6 bases and J 0 bases; nucleotides not matched to a gene: 4. The CDR3: CASRRLAGSSYEQYF. DNA for the CDR3: TGTGCCAGCAGGCGACTAGCGGGGAGCTCCTACGAGCAGTACTTC.

The gene calls are TRBV24-1 and TRBJ1-1; D may be TRBD1 (5 bases). V lost 10 bases and J 1 base, leaving 15 bases between the germline ends. There are 14 residues in the CDR3. Germline CDR1 is KGHDR and CDR2 is SFDVKD. The CDR3 reads CATIGGAGNTEAFF. DNA of the CDR3: TGTGCCACTATTGGAGGGGCCGGGAACACTGAAGCTTTCTTT.

This chain uses TRBV5-1 with TRBJ2-5; possibly TRBD2 for D (7 bases). Germline assignment: CDR1 SGHRS and CDR2 YFSETQ. The CDR3 runs to 15 residues. The V gene lost 0 bases and the J gene lost 2 bases, with 11 bases spanning the gap. CDR3 sequence reads: CASSLAGGLQETQYF. For the CDR3, the DNA is TGCGCCAGCAGCTTGGCGGGGGGCCTTCAAGAGACCCAGTACTTC.

The chain is built from TRBV11-2 and TRBJ2-2, with 14 bases matching TRBD2. The CDR3 consists of 17 residues. V shed 3 bases and J 4 bases; nucleotides not matched to a gene: 4. Germline V gene lookup returns CDR1 SGHAT and CDR2 FQNNGV. DNA of the CDR3: TGTGCCAGCAGCTTCGGGACTAGCGGGAGTGGCACCGGGGAGCTGTTTTTT. Its protein is CASSFGTSGSGTGELFF.

In DNA form, the CDR3 reads TGTGCCAGCAGCAAGGACTCCCTCAAGGTGGGTGAGCAGTTCTTC. Its translation: CASSKDSLKVGEQFF. The chain has TRBV11-3 and TRBJ2-1; tentative D call: TRBD2 (5 bases). CDR1 is SGHNT and CDR2 is YENEEA in the germline V gene. The CDR3 runs to 15 residues. V lost 5 bases and J 9 bases, leaving 20 bases between the germline ends.

This chain's CDR3 is CSASQLAGVGTDTQYF. Here the CDR3 DNA reads TGCAGTGCTAGTCAACTAGCGGGAGTTGGCACAGATACGCAGTATTTT. This sequence joins TRBV20-1 and TRBJ2-3; 11 bases are a match to TRBD2. Looked up from germline, CDR1 is DFQATT and CDR2 is SNEGSKA (reference sequence). Trimming took 3 bases from V and 1 from J; bases not matched to a gene: 6. The CDR3 is made up of 16 amino acids.

This clone was found a few times. The gene calls are TRBV5-4 and TRBJ2-7; D is perhaps TRBD2 (5 bases). Trimming took 5 bases from V and 5 from J, leaving 14 bases between them. The CDR3 has 13 residues. Germline V gene data show CDR1 as SGHNT and CDR2 as YYREEE (reference sequence). In DNA, the CDR3 is TGTGCCAGCAGTCCCGGGAACCACGACGAGCAGTACTTC. This encodes CASSPGNHDEQYF. The entire variable domain, with the rest obtained from reference TRBV5-4 and TRBJ2-7, is as follows: ETGVTQSPTHLIKTRGQQVTLRCSSQSGHNTVSWYQQALGQGPQFIFQYYREEENGRGNFPPRFSGLQFPNYSSELNVNALELDDSALYLCASSPGNHDEQYFGPGTRLTVT.

This chain links TRBV11-2 with TRBJ2-2, with TRBD2 identical over 8 bases. CDR1 is SGHAT and CDR2 is FQNNGV in the germline V gene. J lost 6 bases, V lost 1 base, and 10 bases had no gene match. The CDR3 loop spans 17 amino acids. The CDR3 here is CASSLVGAGAGAGELFF. The DNA of the CDR3 is TGTGCCAGCAGCTTAGTTGGAGCGGGAGCGGGGGCCGGGGAGCTGTTTTTT.

In nucleotides, the CDR3 is TGTGCCAGCAGCCGAGGATCGGGACAGGAGCAGTTCTTC. Translation gives CASSRGSGQEQFF. The V and J genes are TRBV6-5 and TRBJ2-1; 7 bases are a match to TRBD1. The CDR3 sequence is 13 residues long. Per the germline V gene, CDR1 is MNHEY and CDR2 is SVGAGI. J lost 10 bases, V lost 6 bases, and 9 bases had no gene match.

This clone turned up a few times. The chain employs TRBV4-2 and TRBJ2-1, with a weak D call TRBD1 (6 bases). The V end was cut by 0 bases, the J end by 1 base, with 7 bases between. The CDR3 sequence is 15 residues long. Germline loops: CDR1 LGHNA, CDR2 YNFKEQ. In DNA form, the CDR3 reads TGTGCCAGCAGCCAAGAGGGGGCGTCCTACAATGAGCAGTTCTTC. Its translation: CASSQEGASYNEQFF.

This clone was counted at least ten times. This rearrangement joins TRBV5-6 to TRBJ1-6, with D unresolved. The germline CDR1 and CDR2 sequences are SGHDT and YYEEEE. The V gene lost 1 base and the J gene lost 10 bases, with 12 bases spanning the gap. The CDR3 covers 14 residues. The CDR3 DNA reads as TGTGCCAGCAGCTTGAGGTTAGAGGGATCACCCCTCCACTTT. This sequence encodes CASSLRLEGSPLHF.

This clone was counted only a few times. This chain joins TRBV5-3 and TRBJ2-3, with 8 bases that match TRBD2. TRBV5-3 is placed among ORFs of uncertain function. There are 17 residues in the CDR3. V lost 3 bases to trimming and J lost 2 bases; unmatched junction nucleotides: 11. This chain's CDR3 is CARSSLTSVRVTDTQYF. The DNA of the CDR3 is TGTGCCAGAAGCTCGTTGACTAGCGTGAGAGTCACAGATACGCAGTATTTT.

The gene calls are TRBV7-6 and TRBJ2-5; 9 bases match TRBD2. J gave up 3 bases and V 5 bases, and 4 bases lay outside the gene matches. The CDR3 loop spans 14 amino acids. Germline V gene data show CDR1 as SGHVS and CDR2 as FNYEAQ. CDR3 nucleotides: TGTGCCAGCAGCCCCATAGCGGGAGAAGAGACCCAGTACTTC. This encodes CASSPIAGEETQYF.

The J gene is TRBJ2-1, the V gene TRBV29-1, with TRBD1 identical over 7 bases. This CDR3 contains 14 residues. Germline loops: CDR1 SQVTM, CDR2 ANQGSEA. The V gene end was trimmed by 7 bases and the J gene end by 0 bases; junction bases not matched to a gene: 6. CDR3 bases: TGCAGCGCTACCAGGGGGAGCTCCTACAATGAGCAGTTCTTC. It translates to CSATRGSSYNEQFF.

V usage is TRBV18 and J usage is TRBJ2-7; 9 bases are shared with TRBD1. The V gene end was trimmed by 1 base and the J gene end by 5 bases; junction bases not matched to a gene: 6. The germline V gene encodes CDR1 KGHSH and CDR2 LQKENI. This CDR3 region has 15 residues. CDR3 sequence reads: CASSPRTGVGNEQYF. The DNA of the CDR3 is TGTGCCAGCTCACCACGGACAGGGGTTGGGAACGAGCAGTACTTC.

For the CDR3, the DNA is TGTGCCAGCTCGCCCGCAGGAGCGGGACACCATGCAGGGTATTTT. Protein: CASSPAGAGHHAGYF. This chain connects TRBV18 to TRBJ2-3, with D perhaps TRBD2 (7 bases). V was clipped by 6 bases and J by 14 bases, with 27 bases between them. The V gene's germline CDR1 is KGHSH and CDR2 LQKENI. This CDR3 is 15 amino acids long.

The V gene is TRBV5-4, the J gene TRBJ2-1, with 8 nucleotides matching TRBD2. Germline loops: CDR1 SGHNT, CDR2 YYREEE (reference sequence). Trimming cost V 4 bases and J 5 bases; bases outside gene matches: 8. The CDR3 spans 15 residues. This chain's CDR3 is CASSPGTRGHNEQFF. The DNA for the CDR3 is TGTGCCAGCAGCCCTGGGACTAGAGGTCACAATGAGCAGTTCTTC.

This rearrangement joins TRBV20-1 to TRBJ2-5; D is possibly TRBD2 (5 bases). This CDR3 spans 15 amino acids. Germline values: CDR1 DFQATT, CDR2 SNEGSKA (reference sequence). Trimming cost V 3 bases and J 2 bases, with 16 bases left between them. The CDR3 DNA follows: TGCAGTGCTAGTTGGGAGAAAGTAGGGCAAGAGACCCAGTACTTC. It encodes CSASWEKVGQETQYF.

The V call is TRBV11-2, the J call TRBJ1-1, with D unclear. The CDR3 consists of 15 residues. Germline CDR1 and CDR2: SGHAT and FQNNGV. The V gene lost 1 base and the J gene lost 1 base, with 10 bases spanning the gap. The CDR3 DNA sequence: TGTGCCAGCAGCTTAGCCGCAGGAGGGAACACTGAAGCTTTCTTT. It codes for CASSLAAGGNTEAFF.

This chain links TRBV28 with TRBJ2-3; 7 bases match TRBD1. Germline trimming cut 9 bases from V and 6 bases from J; bases unmatched to any gene: 15. The germline gives CDR1 MDHEN, CDR2 SYDVKM. The CDR3 consists of 15 residues. The CDR3: CASPPGTAYTDTQYF. The DNA for the CDR3 is TGTGCCAGTCCCCCCGGGACAGCTTACACCGATACGCAGTATTTT.

J is TRBJ2-7 and V is TRBV15, with D unresolved. Germline-derived CDR1 and CDR2 are LNHNV and YYDKDF (reference sequence). CDR3 size: 12 residues. The V end was cut by 0 bases, the J end by 4 bases, with 4 bases between. This CDR3 reads CATSRDRYEQYF. CDR3 in DNA: TGTGCCACCAGCAGAGATCGTTACGAGCAGTACTTC.

Written as DNA, the CDR3 is TGCGCCAGCAGCCGAGCAGCAGGGGGCCAAGAGACCCAGTACTTC. Its translation: CASSRAAGGQETQYF. The J gene is TRBJ2-5, the V gene TRBV4-3; 7 bases map to TRBD1. Trimming removed 4 bases from V and 1 base from J; junction bases left unmatched: 6. This CDR3 is built from 15 residues. Germline CDR1 and CDR2: LGHNA and YSLEER.

The chain employs TRBV10-2 and TRBJ2-1, with 9 positions matching TRBD2. Germline V gene sequence: CDR1 WSHSY, CDR2 SAAADI. The CDR3 is 18 amino acids. Trimming took 2 bases from V and 0 from J; bases not matched to a gene: 8. CDR3 sequence: CASSELYLSGSSYNEQFF. The DNA of the CDR3 is TGCGCCAGCAGTGAGCTTTACCTTAGCGGGAGCTCCTACAATGAGCAGTTCTTC.

This clone was observed once. The chain carries TRBV5-1 and TRBJ1-6, with 8 bases matching TRBD1. The CDR3 covers 16 residues. CDR1 and CDR2 (germline): SGHRS, YFSETQ. V gave up 4 bases and J gave up 9 bases; unmatched junction bases: 12. For the CDR3, the DNA is TGCGCCAGCAGCCCCACCCCGGACAGGGAGGCTTCACCCCTCCACTTT. Its protein is CASSPTPDREASPLHF.